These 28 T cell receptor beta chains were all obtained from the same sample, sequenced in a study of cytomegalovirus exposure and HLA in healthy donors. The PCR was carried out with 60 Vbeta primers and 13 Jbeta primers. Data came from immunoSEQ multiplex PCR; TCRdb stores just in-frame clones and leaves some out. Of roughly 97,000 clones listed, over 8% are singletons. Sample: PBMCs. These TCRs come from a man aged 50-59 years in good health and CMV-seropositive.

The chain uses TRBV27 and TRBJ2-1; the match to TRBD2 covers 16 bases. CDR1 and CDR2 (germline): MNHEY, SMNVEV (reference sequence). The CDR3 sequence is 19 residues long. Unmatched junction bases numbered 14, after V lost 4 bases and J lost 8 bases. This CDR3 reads CASSSPTRQGLAGGYEQFF. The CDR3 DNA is TGTGCCAGCAGTTCACCCACAAGACAGGGACTAGCGGGAGGGTATGAGCAGTTCTTC.

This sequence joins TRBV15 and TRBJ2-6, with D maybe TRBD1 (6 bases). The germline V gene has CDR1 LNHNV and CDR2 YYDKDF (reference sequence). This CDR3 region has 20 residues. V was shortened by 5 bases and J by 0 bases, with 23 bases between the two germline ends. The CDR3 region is CATSEETGQFRRSGANVLTF. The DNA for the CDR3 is TGTGCCACCAGCGAAGAAACAGGGCAATTTCGGCGCTCTGGGGCCAACGTCCTGACTTTC.

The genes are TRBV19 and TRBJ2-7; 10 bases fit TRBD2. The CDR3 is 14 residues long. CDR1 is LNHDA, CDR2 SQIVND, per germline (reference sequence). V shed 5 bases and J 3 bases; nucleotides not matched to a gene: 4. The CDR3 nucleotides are TGTGCCAGTAGTGCCTGGACTAGCGGCTACGAGCAGTACTTC. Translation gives CASSAWTSGYEQYF.

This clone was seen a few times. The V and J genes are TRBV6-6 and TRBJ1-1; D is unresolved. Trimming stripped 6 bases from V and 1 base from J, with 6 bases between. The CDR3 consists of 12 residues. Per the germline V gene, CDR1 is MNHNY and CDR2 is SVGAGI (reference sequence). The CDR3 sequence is CASSFGNTEAFF. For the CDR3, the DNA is TGTGCCAGCAGCTTCGGGAACACTGAAGCTTTCTTT.

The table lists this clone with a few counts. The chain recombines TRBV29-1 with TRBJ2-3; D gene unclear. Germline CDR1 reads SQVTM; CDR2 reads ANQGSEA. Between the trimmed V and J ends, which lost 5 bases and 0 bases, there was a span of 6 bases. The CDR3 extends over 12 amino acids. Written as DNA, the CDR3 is TGCAGCGTTAGCCCGAGCACAGATACGCAGTATTTT. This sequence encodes CSVSPSTDTQYF.

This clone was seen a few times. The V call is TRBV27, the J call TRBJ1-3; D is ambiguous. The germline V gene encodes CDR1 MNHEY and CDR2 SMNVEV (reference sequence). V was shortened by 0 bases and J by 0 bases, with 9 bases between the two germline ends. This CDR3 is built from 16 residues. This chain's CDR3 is CASSLSGVHSGNTIYF. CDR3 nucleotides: TGTGCCAGCAGTTTATCGGGCGTACACTCTGGAAACACCATATATTTT.

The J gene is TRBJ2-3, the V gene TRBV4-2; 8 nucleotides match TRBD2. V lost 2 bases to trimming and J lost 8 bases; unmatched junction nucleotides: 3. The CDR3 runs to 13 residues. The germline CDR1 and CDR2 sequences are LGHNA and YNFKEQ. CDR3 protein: CASSQLAGGTQYF. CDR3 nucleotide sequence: TGTGCCAGCAGCCAACTCGCGGGGGGTACGCAGTATTTT.

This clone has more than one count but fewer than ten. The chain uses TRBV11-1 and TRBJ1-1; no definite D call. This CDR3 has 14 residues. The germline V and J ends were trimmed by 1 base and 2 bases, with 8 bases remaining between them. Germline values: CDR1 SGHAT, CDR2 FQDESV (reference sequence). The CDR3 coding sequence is TGTGCCAGCAGCTTAGGAGGGATCAACACTGAAGCTTTCTTT. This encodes CASSLGGINTEAFF.

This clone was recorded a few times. This chain's CDR3 is CASSPRNRGIANTEAFF. The CDR3, as DNA: TGTGCCAGCAGCCCCAGGAACCGGGGAATTGCGAACACTGAAGCTTTCTTT. The chain joins TRBV11-1 to TRBJ1-1; D gene uncertain. The V end lost 5 bases, the J end lost 1 base, and 20 bases lay between the germline ends. The V gene's germline CDR1 is SGHAT and CDR2 FQDESV (reference sequence). The CDR3 sequence is 17 residues long.

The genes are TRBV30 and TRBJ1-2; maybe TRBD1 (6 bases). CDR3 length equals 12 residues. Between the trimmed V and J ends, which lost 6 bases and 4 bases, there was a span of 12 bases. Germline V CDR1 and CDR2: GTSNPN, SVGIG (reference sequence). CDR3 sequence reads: CACPQGPYGYTF. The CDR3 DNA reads TGTGCCTGCCCACAGGGACCCTATGGCTACACCTTC.

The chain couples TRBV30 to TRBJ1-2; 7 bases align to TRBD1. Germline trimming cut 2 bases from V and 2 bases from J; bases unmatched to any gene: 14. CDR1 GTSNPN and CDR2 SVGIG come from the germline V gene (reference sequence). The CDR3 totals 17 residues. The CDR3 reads CAWSTGGGSRANYGYTF. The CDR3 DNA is TGTGCCTGGAGTACCGGAGGGGGCTCCAGAGCCAACTATGGCTACACCTTC.

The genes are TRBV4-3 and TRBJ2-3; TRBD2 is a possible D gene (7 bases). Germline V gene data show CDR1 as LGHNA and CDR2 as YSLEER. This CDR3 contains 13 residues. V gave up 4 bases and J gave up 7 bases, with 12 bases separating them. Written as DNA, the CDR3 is TGCGCCAGCAGCCCGGGGGGCACGAATACGCAGTATTTT. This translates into CASSPGGTNTQYF.

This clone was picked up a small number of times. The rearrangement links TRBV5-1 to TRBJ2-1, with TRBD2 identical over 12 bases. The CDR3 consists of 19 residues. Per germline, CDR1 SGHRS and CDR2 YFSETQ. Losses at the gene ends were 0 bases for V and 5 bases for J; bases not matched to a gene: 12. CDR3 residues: CASSLDPSGRAFLHNEQFF. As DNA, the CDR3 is TGCGCCAGCAGCTTGGATCCTAGCGGGAGGGCCTTCTTACACAATGAGCAGTTCTTC.

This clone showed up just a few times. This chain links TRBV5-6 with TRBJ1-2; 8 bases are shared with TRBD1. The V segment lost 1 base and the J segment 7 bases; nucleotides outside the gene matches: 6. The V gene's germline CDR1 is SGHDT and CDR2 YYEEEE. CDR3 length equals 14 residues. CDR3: CASSLRQGISGYTF. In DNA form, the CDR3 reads TGTGCCAGCAGCTTGAGACAGGGGATAAGTGGCTACACCTTC.

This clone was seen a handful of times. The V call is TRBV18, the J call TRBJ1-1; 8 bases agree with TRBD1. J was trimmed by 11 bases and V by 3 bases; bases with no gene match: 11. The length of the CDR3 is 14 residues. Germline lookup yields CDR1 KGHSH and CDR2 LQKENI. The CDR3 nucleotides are TGTGCCAGCTCACCCCCAGGGGGCGCAGGCGACGCTTTCTTT. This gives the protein CASSPPGGAGDAFF.

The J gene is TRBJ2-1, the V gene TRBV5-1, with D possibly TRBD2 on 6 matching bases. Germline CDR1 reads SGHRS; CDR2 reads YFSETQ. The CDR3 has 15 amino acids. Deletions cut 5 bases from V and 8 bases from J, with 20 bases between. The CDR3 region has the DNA TGCGCCAGCAGTCCGGACTACCCGATAGGACATGAGCAGTTCTTC. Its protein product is CASSPDYPIGHEQFF.

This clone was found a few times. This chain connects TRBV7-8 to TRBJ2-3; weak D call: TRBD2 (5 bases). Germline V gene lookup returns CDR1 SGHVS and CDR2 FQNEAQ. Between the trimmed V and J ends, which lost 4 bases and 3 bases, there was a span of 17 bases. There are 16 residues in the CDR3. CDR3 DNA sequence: TGTGCCAGCAGCTGGGGAGTATCGGCGAGGACAGATACGCAGTATTTT. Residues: CASSWGVSARTDTQYF.

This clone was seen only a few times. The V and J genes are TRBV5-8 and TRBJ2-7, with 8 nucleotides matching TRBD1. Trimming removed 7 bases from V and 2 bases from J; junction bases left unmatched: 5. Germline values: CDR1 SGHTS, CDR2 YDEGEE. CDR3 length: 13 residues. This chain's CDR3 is CASRRQGTYEQYF. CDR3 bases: TGTGCCAGCCGGAGACAGGGGACCTACGAGCAGTACTTC.

The CDR3 sequence is CASSPQGQGGNQPQHF. As DNA, the CDR3 is TGTGCCAGCAGTCCCCAGGGACAGGGAGGCAATCAGCCCCAGCATTTT. The chain employs TRBV6-6 and TRBJ1-5; TRBD1 matches 9 bases. CDR1 and CDR2 from the germline V gene are MNHNY and SVGAGI (reference sequence). This CDR3 is 16 amino acids long. The ends lost 5 bases at V and 2 bases at J; junction bases unmatched: 7.

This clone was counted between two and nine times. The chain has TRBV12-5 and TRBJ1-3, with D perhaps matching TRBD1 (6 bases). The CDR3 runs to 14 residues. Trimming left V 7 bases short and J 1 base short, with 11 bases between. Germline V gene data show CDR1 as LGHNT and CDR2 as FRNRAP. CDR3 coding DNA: TGTGCTAGTGTCTTACAGGGTTCTGGAAACACCATATATTTT. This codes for CASVLQGSGNTIYF.

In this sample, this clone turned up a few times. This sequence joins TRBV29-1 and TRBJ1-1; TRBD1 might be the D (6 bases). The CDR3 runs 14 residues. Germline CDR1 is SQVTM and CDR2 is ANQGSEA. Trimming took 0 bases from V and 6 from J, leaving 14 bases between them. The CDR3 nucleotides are TGCAGCGTTGAAGATACAGGGAAAGCTGCTGAAGCTTTCTTT. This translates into CSVEDTGKAAEAFF.

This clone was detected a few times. The CDR3 here is CASSDLPLTGYSGELFF. The CDR3 coding sequence is TGTGCCAGCAGCGACCTCCCTTTGACAGGGTATTCCGGGGAGCTGTTTTTT. The genes are TRBV6-4 and TRBJ2-2; 7 bases line up with TRBD1. The J segment lost 6 bases and the V segment lost 6 bases, leaving 16 bases of the junction unmatched. CDR1 is MRHNA, CDR2 SNTAGT, per germline. CDR3 size: 17 residues.

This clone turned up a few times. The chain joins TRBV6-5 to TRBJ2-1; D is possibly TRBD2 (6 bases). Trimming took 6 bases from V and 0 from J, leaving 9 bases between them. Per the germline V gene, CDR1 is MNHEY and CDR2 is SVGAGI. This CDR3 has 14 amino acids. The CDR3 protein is CASRRDSSYNEQFF. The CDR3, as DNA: TGTGCCAGCAGGCGGGACTCCTCCTACAATGAGCAGTTCTTC.

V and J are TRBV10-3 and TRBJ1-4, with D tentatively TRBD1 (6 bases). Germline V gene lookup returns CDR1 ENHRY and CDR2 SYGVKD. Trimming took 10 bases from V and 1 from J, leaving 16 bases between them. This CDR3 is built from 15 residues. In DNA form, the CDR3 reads TGTGCCACGAGGACAGCCGACAGAACTAATGAAAAACTGTTTTTT. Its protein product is CATRTADRTNEKLFF.

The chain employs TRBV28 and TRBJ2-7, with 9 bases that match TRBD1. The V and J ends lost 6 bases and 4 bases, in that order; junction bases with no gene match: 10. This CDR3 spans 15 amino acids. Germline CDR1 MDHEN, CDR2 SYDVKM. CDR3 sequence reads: CASRDPGQGRYEQYF. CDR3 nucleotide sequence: TGTGCCAGCAGGGATCCGGGACAGGGAAGGTACGAGCAGTACTTC.

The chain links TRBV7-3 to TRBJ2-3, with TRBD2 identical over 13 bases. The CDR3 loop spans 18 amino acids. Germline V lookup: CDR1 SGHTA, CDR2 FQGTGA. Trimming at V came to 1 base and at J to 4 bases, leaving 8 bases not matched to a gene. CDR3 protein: CASSLIGGLAGISDTQYF. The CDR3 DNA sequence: TGTGCCAGCAGCTTAATAGGGGGACTAGCGGGAATATCAGATACGCAGTATTTT. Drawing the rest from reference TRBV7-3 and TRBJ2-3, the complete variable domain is GAGVSQTPSNKVTEKGKYVELRCDPISGHTALYWYRQSLGQGPEFLIYFQGTGAADDSGLPNDRFFAVRPEGSVSTLKIQRTERGDSAVYLCASSLIGGLAGISDTQYFGPGTRLTVL.

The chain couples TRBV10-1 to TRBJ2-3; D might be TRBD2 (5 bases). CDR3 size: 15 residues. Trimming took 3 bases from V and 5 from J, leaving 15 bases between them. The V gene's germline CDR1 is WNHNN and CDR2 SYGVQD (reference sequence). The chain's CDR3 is CASSDRIGGVDTQYF. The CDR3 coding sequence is TGCGCCAGCAGTGACCGGATCGGAGGCGTAGATACGCAGTATTTT.

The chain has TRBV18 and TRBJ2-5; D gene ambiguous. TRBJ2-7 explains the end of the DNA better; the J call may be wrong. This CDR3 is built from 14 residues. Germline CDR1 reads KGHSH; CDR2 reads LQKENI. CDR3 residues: CASSPSSTSYEQYF. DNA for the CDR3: TGTGCCAGCTCACCTAGTTCGACTTCCTACGAGCAGTACTTC.